The 32 T cell receptor beta chains below all came from one sample that was sequenced in a study of CD8 T cell repertoires and HIV-1 epitope variants. Antigens of these TCRs are unknown. Only in-frame clones appear in the TCRdb table, and some are missing; sequencing was by immunoSEQ multiplex PCR. Of 6,800 or so clones detected, over 55% appear once; the ten largest clones hold approximately 40%. The source material was cultured CD8+ T cells derived from PBMCs. These receptors were taken from a male donor with HIV.

In the case of this clone: A junction boundary mismatches the germline segment, possibly from a read error. This chain uses TRBV25-1 with TRBJ2-6; tentative D call: TRBD1 (5 bases). The CDR3 runs to 18 residues. Germline lookup yields CDR1 MGHDK and CDR2 SYGVNS. CDR3 region: CASSRDLELDKSGQRPDF. In DNA form, the CDR3 reads TGTGCCAGCAGTAGAGACCTAGAACTGGACAAGTCGGGCCAACGTCCTGACTTC.

This chain links TRBV2 with TRBJ2-1, with no clear D. V was clipped by 3 bases and J by 2 bases, with 8 bases between them. The CDR3 extends over 14 amino acids. The V gene's germline CDR1 is SNHLY and CDR2 FYNNEI. CDR3 sequence reads: CASSEHSPYNEQFF. CDR3 DNA: TGTGCCAGCAGTGAGCACAGTCCCTACAATGAGCAGTTCTTC.

The table lists this clone with a few counts. This chain connects TRBV15 to TRBJ2-7; 7 positions agree with TRBD1. The CDR3 spans 14 residues. J gave up 2 bases and V 1 base, and 2 bases lay outside the gene matches. Germline CDR1 LNHNV, CDR2 YYDKDF (reference sequence). The CDR3 region has the DNA TGTGCCACCAGCAGAGTTAGGGGGCCCTACGAGCAGTACTTC. Residues: CATSRVRGPYEQYF. The complete variable domain, with remaining parts taken from reference TRBV15 and TRBJ2-7, reads DAMVIQNPRYQVTQFGKPVTLSCSQTLNHNVMYWYQQKSSQAPKLLFHYYDKDFNNEADTPDNFQSRRPNTSFCFLDIRSPGLGDTAMYLCATSRVRGPYEQYFGPGTRLTVT.

This clone has more than one count but fewer than ten. The V gene is TRBV28, the J gene TRBJ1-5; 8 positions agree with TRBD1. The junction had 2 bases not matched to a gene; V was cut back by 6 bases and J by 4 bases. The germline V gene encodes CDR1 MDHEN and CDR2 SYDVKM. The CDR3 extends over 13 amino acids. In DNA, the CDR3 is TGTGCCAGCAGGACAGGGGCGAATCAGCCCCAGCATTTT. This translates into CASRTGANQPQHF.

This chain links TRBV28 with TRBJ2-7; tentative D call: TRBD2 (7 bases). Trimming took 3 bases from V and 6 from J, leaving 27 bases between them. This CDR3 is 18 amino acids long. CDR1 and CDR2 from the germline V gene are MDHEN and SYDVKM. CDR3 protein: CASSFRLAEGGTPIEQYF. CDR3 nucleotide sequence: TGTGCCAGCAGTTTCCGGCTAGCGGAAGGGGGTACTCCTATCGAGCAGTACTTC.

The chain carries TRBV9 and TRBJ2-2; 11 nucleotides line up with TRBD2. The germline CDR1 and CDR2 sequences are SGDLS and YYNGEE. The J segment lost 5 bases and the V segment lost 0 bases, leaving 6 bases of the junction unmatched. The CDR3 length is 17 residues. CDR3 in DNA: TGTGCCAGCAGCGTAGACCCACTAGCGGGGGAAACCGGGGAGCTGTTTTTT. Residues: CASSVDPLAGETGELFF.

Relative to its sample, this clone is large. The chain combines TRBV25-1 with TRBJ2-2; TRBD1 agrees at 7 bases. From germline, CDR1 is MGHDK and CDR2 SYGVNS. The V segment lost 3 bases and the J segment 4 bases; nucleotides outside the gene matches: 2. The CDR3 loop spans 14 amino acids. The CDR3 spells CASSDGTATGELFF. The CDR3 DNA follows: TGTGCCAGCAGTGACGGGACAGCCACCGGGGAGCTGTTTTTT. Filled out from reference TRBV25-1 and TRBJ2-2, the complete variable domain reads EADIYQTPRYLVIGTGKKITLECSQTMGHDKMYWYQQDPGMELHLIHYSYGVNSTEKGDLSSESTVSRIRTEHFPLTLESARPSHTSQYLCASSDGTATGELFFGEGSRLTVL.

V and J are TRBV7-9 and TRBJ2-3, with TRBD2 matching over 7 bases. The CDR3 runs 16 residues. J lost 2 bases, V lost 6 bases, and 11 bases had no gene match. CDR1 SEHNR and CDR2 FQNEAQ come from the germline V gene (reference sequence). This CDR3 is CASSPSGGRDTDTQYF. The CDR3, as DNA: TGTGCCAGCAGTCCCTCGGGGGGTCGGGACACAGATACGCAGTATTTT.

The V gene is TRBV7-2, the J gene TRBJ1-2, with TRBD1 matching over 9 bases. Germline V gene lookup returns CDR1 SGHTA and CDR2 FQGNSA. This CDR3 is built from 15 residues. V lost 9 bases and J lost 1; bases outside the gene matches: 9. The CDR3 DNA is TGTGCCAGGGGACAGGGTTATGAGGGTAACTATGGCTACACCTTC. This gives the protein CARGQGYEGNYGYTF.

This chain links TRBV27 with TRBJ2-3; maybe TRBD2 (5 bases). The CDR3 spans 17 residues. Trimming shortened V by 3 bases and J by 0 bases, and 16 bases separated the two germline ends. In germline, CDR1 is MNHEY, CDR2 SMNVEV (reference sequence). CDR3 DNA sequence: TGTGCCAGCAGTTTCCGGGGTGGTCGAGACAGCACAGATACGCAGTATTTT. Translated, it gives CASSFRGGRDSTDTQYF.

This clone was detected a few times. The rearrangement links TRBV5-1 to TRBJ2-7; no definite D call. V was pared by 4 bases and J by 0 bases, with 5 bases between. The CDR3 is made up of 12 amino acids. Germline values: CDR1 SGHRS, CDR2 YFSETQ. CDR3 sequence (DNA): TGCGCCAGCAGCGGTTACTCCTACGAGCAGTACTTC. Its protein is CASSGYSYEQYF.

The chain is built from TRBV7-9 and TRBJ1-3; D is unresolved. This CDR3 is built from 15 residues. In germline, CDR1 is SEHNR, CDR2 FQNEAQ (reference sequence). With 2 bases removed from V and 2 bases from J, the gap between germline ends came to 10 bases. The CDR3, as DNA: TGTGCCAGCAGCTTACCGGTGGGGACTGGAAACACCATATATTTT. Encoded protein: CASSLPVGTGNTIYF.

This sequence joins TRBV7-9 and TRBJ2-1, with D possibly matching TRBD2 (6 bases). The length of the CDR3 is 15 residues. Germline CDR1 SEHNR, CDR2 FQNEAQ (reference sequence). Trimming pared 5 bases from V and 6 bases from J, leaving 17 bases between. The CDR3 loop reads CASSPPGAGFNEQFF. The DNA for the CDR3 is TGTGCCAGCAGCCCCCCCGGCGCGGGGTTCAATGAGCAGTTCTTC.

This clone showed up just once. The chain uses TRBV7-2 and TRBJ2-5; 10 bases are a match to TRBD2. CDR1 and CDR2 from the germline V gene are SGHTA and FQGNSA. This CDR3 is built from 16 residues. J was trimmed by 7 bases and V by 5 bases; bases with no gene match: 13. The CDR3 bases are TGTGCCAGCAGCCTCGGACTAAGCGGGGGGGTTTTGACCCAGTACTTC. Translation gives CASSLGLSGGVLTQYF.

This clone was detected only once. The CDR3 reads CASSFRLLAGGNEQFF. CDR3 in DNA: TGTGCCAGCAGCTTTCGCCTATTAGCGGGGGGTAATGAGCAGTTCTTC. The genes are TRBV7-9 and TRBJ2-1; 10 nucleotides agree with TRBD2. CDR3 size: 16 residues. CDR1 is SEHNR and CDR2 is FQNEAQ in the germline V gene (reference sequence). With V trimmed by 3 bases and J by 7 bases, 9 bases remained unmatched.

This sequence joins TRBV19 and TRBJ1-1; D gene unclear. The germline gives CDR1 LNHDA, CDR2 SQIVND (reference sequence). V gave up 1 base and J gave up 1 base, with 4 bases separating them. The CDR3 contains 13 residues. The CDR3 loop reads CASSIGRNTEAFF. The CDR3 bases are TGTGCCAGTAGTATAGGCCGGAACACTGAAGCTTTCTTT.

The CDR3 bases are TGTGCCAGCAGGGGTAACTCCTACGAGCAGTACTTC. Translation gives CASRGNSYEQYF. The V gene is TRBV27, the J gene TRBJ2-7; D remains unclear. Germline V gene sequence: CDR1 MNHEY, CDR2 SMNVEV (reference sequence). The CDR3 length is 12 residues. The V end lost 6 bases, the J end lost 0 bases, and 6 bases lay between the germline ends.

The chain has TRBV28 and TRBJ2-7; 13 bases match TRBD2. With 4 bases clipped from V and 0 bases from J, the junction kept 0 bases outside the gene matches. Germline V gene lookup returns CDR1 MDHEN and CDR2 SYDVKM. The CDR3 extends over 15 amino acids. CDR3 residues: CASSWTSGSSYEQYF. Written as DNA, the CDR3 is TGTGCCAGCAGTTGGACTAGCGGGAGCTCCTACGAGCAGTACTTC.

The rearrangement links TRBV6-5 to TRBJ1-1; D remains ambiguous. The CDR3 has 13 residues. Between the trimmed V and J ends, which lost 4 bases and 1 base, there was a span of 7 bases. The germline CDR1 and CDR2 sequences are MNHEY and SVGAGI. DNA for the CDR3: TGTGCCAGCAGTTCGGACGAGAACACTGAAGCTTTCTTT. This encodes CASSSDENTEAFF.

This clone was seen a handful of times. The V call is TRBV28, the J call TRBJ1-1; 7 nucleotides match TRBD1. CDR1 is MDHEN and CDR2 is SYDVKM in the germline V gene. The CDR3 runs to 16 residues. The V and J ends lost 2 bases and 0 bases, in that order; junction bases with no gene match: 6. DNA for the CDR3: TGTGCCAGCAGTTTAGTGGGACAGCGAATGAACACTGAAGCTTTCTTT. Translating gives CASSLVGQRMNTEAFF.

This chain joins TRBV2 and TRBJ1-5; D remains unclear. The germline V gene encodes CDR1 SNHLY and CDR2 FYNNEI. The CDR3 loop spans 13 amino acids. Trimming shortened V by 8 bases and J by 12 bases, and 20 bases separated the two germline ends. The DNA for the CDR3 is TGTGCCAGCTCTGGGGTTGACCCCATAGACCAGCATTTT. It yields the protein CASSGVDPIDQHF.

The chain uses TRBV28 and TRBJ1-2, with D unresolved. Germline CDR1 reads MDHEN; CDR2 reads SYDVKM. The length of the CDR3 is 19 residues. V was trimmed by 1 base and J by 0 bases, leaving 21 bases between them. The CDR3 bases are TGTGCCAGCAGTTTATTCGCCCTTAGCCCACAGTCTCCTAACTATGGCTACACCTTC. It encodes CASSLFALSPQSPNYGYTF.

V and J are TRBV5-1 and TRBJ1-1; tentatively, D is TRBD1 (5 bases). The germline V gene encodes CDR1 SGHRS and CDR2 YFSETQ. The CDR3 has 16 residues. The V gene lost 4 bases and the J gene lost 3 bases, with 19 bases spanning the gap. CDR3 nucleotide sequence: TGCGCCAGCAGCCCCAAAGGCGACAGCTACGACACTGAAGCTTTCTTT. It translates to CASSPKGDSYDTEAFF.

This chain connects TRBV28 to TRBJ1-4; D ambiguous. This CDR3 has 13 residues. The germline V gene encodes CDR1 MDHEN and CDR2 SYDVKM. Trimming removed 7 bases at V and 7 bases at J, with 13 bases between. CDR3 DNA: TGTGCCAGCAACGGGGAGACCCCTGAAAAACTGTTTTTT. Its translation: CASNGETPEKLFF.

The rearrangement uses TRBV15 and TRBJ2-7; no firm D call. Trimming shortened V by 1 base and J by 5 bases, and 9 bases separated the two germline ends. The CDR3 has 13 residues. Germline V gene lookup returns CDR1 LNHNV and CDR2 YYDKDF (reference sequence). The DNA of the CDR3 is TGTGCCACCAGCAGAGTATATGGGGACGAGCAGTACTTC. Protein: CATSRVYGDEQYF.

The count of this clone is one. The chain joins TRBV2 to TRBJ2-3, with D perhaps TRBD1 or TRBD2 (5 bases each). CDR1 and CDR2 from the germline V gene are SNHLY and FYNNEI. The V end lost 2 bases, the J end lost 1 base, and 13 bases lay between the germline ends. This CDR3 region has 16 residues. The CDR3 is CASSELGVVGTDTQYF. DNA for the CDR3: TGTGCCAGCAGTGAATTGGGGGTGGTCGGCACAGATACGCAGTATTTT.

The gene calls are TRBV7-2 and TRBJ2-1; 7 bases are shared with TRBD1. CDR1 is SGHTA, CDR2 FQGNSA, per germline. After removal of 5 bases from V and 8 bases from J, the junction contained 12 bases not matched to a gene. This CDR3 has 15 amino acids. CDR3 in DNA: TGTGCCAGCAGCAAGAGACAGGGAACAAGGGATGAGCAGTTCTTC. Residues: CASSKRQGTRDEQFF.

The V call is TRBV6-5, the J call TRBJ2-5; a possible D gene is TRBD2 (5 bases). The germline V gene has CDR1 MNHEY and CDR2 SVGAGI. V dropped 6 bases and J dropped 2 bases, with 16 bases sitting between them. The CDR3 totals 15 residues. The CDR3, as DNA: TGTGCCAGCAGCTCCGCCGGGATAGATCAAGAGACCCAGTACTTC. This gives the protein CASSSAGIDQETQYF.

In DNA form, the CDR3 reads TGTGCCAGCAGCGTAGTGGGAGCGGGAGACACCGGGGAGCTGTTTTTT. Its protein product is CASSVVGAGDTGELFF. The V gene is TRBV9, the J gene TRBJ2-2; 8 positions agree with TRBD2. Germline V gives CDR1 SGDLS, CDR2 YYNGEE. There are 16 residues in the CDR3. V dropped 0 bases and J dropped 3; count of bases not matched to a gene: 4.

The J gene is TRBJ2-1, the V gene TRBV7-9; D is perhaps TRBD2 (5 bases). Germline loops: CDR1 SEHNR, CDR2 FQNEAQ (reference sequence). The CDR3 runs to 13 residues. Trimming stripped 6 bases from V and 4 bases from J, with 10 bases between. The CDR3 sequence: CASRSGGYNEQFF. CDR3 DNA sequence: TGTGCCAGCAGGTCCGGCGGGTACAATGAGCAGTTCTTC.

This clone came up once. The rearrangement links TRBV13 to TRBJ2-7; 8 bases match TRBD2. The V and J ends lost 6 bases and 0 bases, in that order; junction bases with no gene match: 4. Per the germline V gene, CDR1 is PRHDT and CDR2 is FYEKMQ (reference sequence). The CDR3 totals 14 residues. The CDR3 here is CASSSSGSSYEQYF. For the CDR3, the DNA is TGTGCCAGCAGTTCTAGCGGGTCCTCCTACGAGCAGTACTTC. Using reference TRBV13 and TRBJ2-7 for the parts outside the CDR3, the full variable domain is AAGVIQSPRHLIKEKRETATLKCYPIPRHDTVYWYQQGPGQDPQFLISFYEKMQSDKGSIPDRFSAQQFSDYHSELNMSSLELGDSALYFCASSSSGSSYEQYFGPGTRLTVT.

The rearrangement joins TRBV6-1 to TRBJ1-5, with a weak D call TRBD1 (6 bases). Germline V CDR1 and CDR2: MNHNS, SASEGT. This CDR3 has 15 amino acids. The V end was cut by 4 bases, the J end by 5 bases, with 15 bases between. In DNA, the CDR3 is TGTGCCAGCAGTGGGGGGCAGGGGATACATCAGCCCCAGCATTTT. Its protein product is CASSGGQGIHQPQHF.